These 30 T cell receptor beta chains were sequenced from one sample in a study of T cells in localized non-small cell lung cancer. Libraries were prepared by immunoSEQ multiplex PCR; TCRdb keeps only in-frame clonotypes and omits some of them. The table has 70,000 to 80,000 clones, 88% seen once. The specimen was peripheral blood, collected before any cancer treatment. These receptors were obtained from a woman aged 40-75 years with stage I squamous cell lung carcinoma.

CDR3 coding DNA: TGTGCCAGCAGTCGGGACAGCAACTATGGCTACACCTTC. This sequence encodes CASSRDSNYGYTF. The chain carries TRBV2 and TRBJ1-2; 7 nucleotides agree with TRBD1. The CDR3 is made up of 13 amino acids. The germline V gene encodes CDR1 SNHLY and CDR2 FYNNEI. V dropped 5 bases and J dropped 2; count of bases not matched to a gene: 2.

This clone was seen only once. The rearrangement uses TRBV6-1 and TRBJ1-1; D gene ambiguous. Between the trimmed V and J ends, which lost 1 base and 0 bases, there was a span of 15 bases. This CDR3 has 17 amino acids. CDR1 and CDR2 from the germline V gene are MNHNS and SASEGT. This CDR3 is CASSEGSRFRLNTEAFF. The CDR3 DNA reads TGTGCCAGCAGTGAAGGGTCCCGGTTCCGACTGAACACTGAAGCTTTCTTT.

The count of this clone is one. The rearrangement uses TRBV18 and TRBJ2-5; no definite D call. CDR1 is KGHSH and CDR2 is LQKENI in the germline V gene. Trimming removed 1 base at V and 4 bases at J, with 4 bases between. The CDR3 consists of 12 residues. The CDR3 is CASSPQRETQYF. In DNA form, the CDR3 reads TGTGCCAGCTCACCACAACGAGAGACCCAGTACTTC.

The chain joins TRBV11-2 to TRBJ1-6; D is unresolved. V was pared by 2 bases and J by 10 bases, with 15 bases between. Germline V gives CDR1 SGHAT, CDR2 FQNNGV. CDR3 length: 15 amino acids. The CDR3 is CASSLREGPLSPLHF. The CDR3 DNA is TGTGCCAGCAGCTTAAGGGAAGGGCCCCTATCACCCCTCCACTTT. The variable domain in full, completed from reference TRBV11-2 and TRBJ1-6, reads EAGVAQSPRYKIIEKRQSVAFWCNPISGHATLYWYQQILGQGPKLLIQFQNNGVVDDSQLPKDRFSAERLKGVDSTLKIQPAKLEDSAVYLCASSLREGPLSPLHFGNGTRLTVT.

This chain joins TRBV7-6 and TRBJ2-3; possible D gene TRBD1, 7 bases. V lost 5 bases and J lost 0, with 12 bases in between. The CDR3 length is 15 residues. CDR1 is SGHVS and CDR2 is FNYEAQ in the germline V gene. The CDR3: CASSPTGTSTDTQYF. The CDR3 DNA is TGTGCCAGCAGCCCGACAGGGACTAGCACAGATACGCAGTATTTT.

The chain joins TRBV6-1 to TRBJ1-4; D unresolved. The CDR3 is 16 residues long. Germline CDR1 reads MNHNS; CDR2 reads SASEGT. Trimming cost V 2 bases and J 7 bases, with 17 bases left between them. The CDR3 here is CASSEYGLGRTEKLFF. The DNA for the CDR3 is TGTGCCAGCAGTGAATATGGGCTGGGGAGAACTGAAAAACTGTTTTTT.

V and J are TRBV11-2 and TRBJ2-2, with D perhaps matching TRBD1 (7 bases). With 4 bases removed from V and 6 bases from J, the gap between germline ends came to 15 bases. The germline V gene has CDR1 SGHAT and CDR2 FQNNGV. This CDR3 has 15 amino acids. The CDR3 loop is CASSSQGGRAGELFF. CDR3 DNA: TGTGCCAGCAGCTCGCAGGGGGGACGGGCCGGGGAGCTGTTTTTT.

The V gene is TRBV19, the J gene TRBJ2-1; 8 positions agree with TRBD1. V was pared by 2 bases and J by 7 bases, with 4 bases of the junction left unmatched. The germline gives CDR1 LNHDA, CDR2 SQIVND (reference sequence). The CDR3 extends over 14 amino acids. CDR3 sequence: CASSISQGVNEQFF. The CDR3 DNA follows: TGTGCCAGTAGTATATCACAGGGGGTTAATGAGCAGTTCTTC.

The rearrangement links TRBV12-5 to TRBJ1-5; 8 nucleotides match TRBD1. The CDR3 totals 17 residues. The germline V gene encodes CDR1 LGHNT and CDR2 FRNRAP. V gave up 6 bases and J gave up 5 bases; unmatched junction bases: 15. CDR3 loop: CASGSPGQGFVDQPQHF. Here the CDR3 DNA reads TGTGCTAGTGGCTCCCCCGGACAGGGCTTCGTCGATCAGCCCCAGCATTTT.

This clone occurred a few times. The chain couples TRBV27 to TRBJ2-3, with D perhaps TRBD2 (6 bases). V lost 0 bases and J 8 bases, leaving 15 bases between the germline ends. This CDR3 spans 15 amino acids. Germline V CDR1 and CDR2: MNHEY, SMNVEV (reference sequence). The CDR3 DNA reads TGTGCCAGCAGTTTATCGGGGGGTGGGCACGCTACGCAGTATTTT. Protein sequence: CASSLSGGGHATQYF.

The V gene is TRBV10-3, the J gene TRBJ1-1, with D tentatively TRBD1 (5 bases). Per germline, CDR1 ENHRY and CDR2 SYGVKD. This CDR3 has 12 amino acids. With 4 bases removed from V and 12 bases from J, the gap between germline ends came to 15 bases. CDR3 DNA sequence: TGTGCCATCAGTGGGGACCCCTCCCCAACTTTCTTT. This codes for CAISGDPSPTFF.

Only one count was recorded for this clone. J is TRBJ2-3 and V is TRBV5-1, with D unclear. The V end was cut by 5 bases, the J end by 2 bases, with 15 bases between. The length of the CDR3 is 15 residues. The germline gives CDR1 SGHRS, CDR2 YFSETQ. The CDR3 loop is CASRRGGGTTDTQYF. CDR3 in DNA: TGCGCCAGCAGGAGAGGCGGCGGTACCACAGATACGCAGTATTTT.

The V call is TRBV10-3, the J call TRBJ1-1; tentative D call: TRBD1 (6 bases). The germline V gene has CDR1 ENHRY and CDR2 SYGVKD. The CDR3 totals 14 residues. Trimming cost V 6 bases and J 9 bases, with 20 bases left between them. The CDR3 bases are TGTGCCATCAGCTCGACTGACAAGGGACAACAAGCTTTCTTT. Protein sequence: CAISSTDKGQQAFF.

This clone was recorded once. The gene calls are TRBV9 and TRBJ2-6; 7 nucleotides agree with TRBD1. The CDR3 loop spans 17 amino acids. V lost 3 bases, J lost 0 bases, and 6 bases stayed unmatched. CDR1 and CDR2 (germline): SGDLS, YYNGEE. CDR3 coding DNA: TGTGCCAGCAGCGGACGACAGGGTGTCTCTGGGGCCAACGTCCTGACTTTC. Residues: CASSGRQGVSGANVLTF.

In this sample, this clone turned up once. V is TRBV9 and J is TRBJ1-2; no reliable D call. V gave up 0 bases and J gave up 5 bases, with 14 bases separating them. Germline V gene sequence: CDR1 SGDLS, CDR2 YYNGEE. CDR3 length equals 15 residues. The CDR3 loop reads CASSVGLGSDYGYTF. Written as DNA, the CDR3 is TGTGCCAGCAGCGTAGGGCTAGGTTCCGATTATGGCTACACCTTC.

J is TRBJ1-1 and V is TRBV30, with D possibly being TRBD1 (6 bases). Per germline, CDR1 GTSNPN and CDR2 SVGIG (reference sequence). Trimming pared 3 bases from V and 4 bases from J, leaving 18 bases between. CDR3 length equals 15 residues. CDR3 protein: CAWSLDSPGSTEAFF. The CDR3, as DNA: TGTGCCTGGAGCCTGGACAGTCCCGGGTCCACTGAAGCTTTCTTT.

V is TRBV6-5 and J is TRBJ1-3; D is uncertain. The CDR3 consists of 13 residues. Trimming cost V 5 bases and J 0 bases, with 5 bases left between them. Germline CDR1 is MNHEY and CDR2 is SVGAGI. CDR3 bases: TGTGCCAGCAGTGAGTCCTCTGGAAACACCATATATTTT. Amino acid sequence: CASSESSGNTIYF.

This clone was seen just once. The rearrangement uses TRBV5-1 and TRBJ2-1; 7 nucleotides agree with TRBD1. Germline V gives CDR1 SGHRS, CDR2 YFSETQ. V gave up 4 bases and J gave up 2 bases; unmatched junction bases: 9. This CDR3 is 16 amino acids long. CDR3 protein: CASSTSTGAPYNEQFF. CDR3 DNA: TGCGCCAGCAGCACCTCAACAGGGGCCCCCTACAATGAGCAGTTCTTC. The variable domain in full, with the rest retrieved from reference TRBV5-1 and TRBJ2-1, is KAGVTQTPRYLIKTRGQQVTLSCSPISGHRSVSWYQQTPGQGLQFLFEYFSETQRNKGNFPGRFSGRQFSNSRSEMNVSTLELGDSALYLCASSTSTGAPYNEQFFGPGTRLTVL.

V and J are TRBV5-1 and TRBJ1-4, with D perhaps matching TRBD1 (6 bases). There are 14 residues in the CDR3. V lost 4 bases and J 4 bases, leaving 11 bases between the germline ends. From germline, CDR1 is SGHRS and CDR2 YFSETQ. The CDR3 spells CASSEGGFNEKLFF. CDR3 in DNA: TGCGCCAGCAGCGAAGGGGGGTTTAATGAAAAACTGTTTTTT.

The chain links TRBV30 to TRBJ1-2; D is possibly TRBD1 (5 bases). V dropped 6 bases and J dropped 1 base, with 9 bases sitting between them. Germline V gene data show CDR1 as GTSNPN and CDR2 as SVGIG (reference sequence). CDR3 length equals 12 residues. This CDR3 reads CACPTVNYGYTF. The CDR3 region has the DNA TGTGCCTGCCCGACAGTTAACTATGGCTACACCTTC.

This chain joins TRBV30 and TRBJ1-2; D not certain. Germline V gene sequence: CDR1 GTSNPN, CDR2 SVGIG (reference sequence). Trimming took 5 bases from V and 0 from J, leaving 10 bases between them. There are 13 residues in the CDR3. The CDR3 DNA reads as TGTGCCTGGCAGAGTAGAGCTAACTATGGCTACACCTTC. Translation: CAWQSRANYGYTF.

This sequence joins TRBV2 and TRBJ2-6; weak D call: TRBD1 (7 bases). Germline values: CDR1 SNHLY, CDR2 FYNNEI. The length of the CDR3 is 15 residues. Trimming shortened V by 5 bases and J by 2 bases, and 10 bases separated the two germline ends. The CDR3 region is CASSSGGTGANVLTF. The DNA of the CDR3 is TGTGCCAGCAGTTCAGGGGGGACTGGGGCCAACGTCCTGACTTTC.

The chain joins TRBV27 to TRBJ2-1; either TRBD1 or TRBD2 may fit D (5 bases each). The germline V gene encodes CDR1 MNHEY and CDR2 SMNVEV (reference sequence). V was clipped by 5 bases and J by 0 bases, with 14 bases between them. This CDR3 is 16 amino acids long. The CDR3 sequence is CASSKGRESSYNEQFF. The CDR3 DNA reads TGTGCCAGCAGTAAGGGACGGGAAAGCTCCTACAATGAGCAGTTCTTC.

The gene calls are TRBV6-1 and TRBJ2-6, with 8 bases lining up with TRBD1. J gave up 12 bases and V 7 bases, and 14 bases lay outside the gene matches. Germline V gene lookup returns CDR1 MNHNS and CDR2 SASEGT. There are 15 residues in the CDR3. CDR3 in amino acids: CASTFQGRTGTVLTF. CDR3 sequence (DNA): TGTGCCAGCACTTTCCAGGGAAGGACAGGGACCGTCCTGACTTTC.

This chain uses TRBV7-9 with TRBJ2-1, with D unclear. The CDR3 has 14 residues. V was pared by 4 bases and J by 7 bases, with 14 bases between. CDR1 is SEHNR, CDR2 FQNEAQ, per germline (reference sequence). The CDR3 sequence: CASSSAGHANEQFF. For the CDR3, the DNA is TGTGCCAGCAGCTCGGCCGGGCACGCAAATGAGCAGTTCTTC.

In its sample, this clone was seen a few times. The chain uses TRBV5-4 and TRBJ2-1; the match to TRBD2 covers 12 bases. Germline V lookup: CDR1 SGHNT, CDR2 YYREEE (reference sequence). CDR3 length: 18 amino acids. The ends lost 4 bases at V and 0 bases at J; junction bases unmatched: 8. This chain's CDR3 is CASSVTSGGYLSYNEQFF. In DNA form, the CDR3 reads TGTGCCAGCAGCGTGACTAGCGGGGGTTACCTCTCCTACAATGAGCAGTTCTTC.

V gene TRBV7-6 combines with J gene TRBJ2-2; D gene uncertain. Germline loops: CDR1 SGHVS, CDR2 FNYEAQ. V lost 5 bases and J 0 bases, leaving 13 bases between the germline ends. The CDR3 runs to 16 residues. The CDR3 region has the DNA TGTGCCAGCAGCGTAAGTGTAGGGTCGAACACCGGGGAGCTGTTTTTT. This sequence encodes CASSVSVGSNTGELFF.

CDR3 region: CASSLEGGRGTGYTF. The DNA of the CDR3 is TGCGCCAGCAGCTTGGAGGGGGGACGGGGAACTGGCTACACCTTC. This rearrangement joins TRBV5-1 to TRBJ1-2, with D possibly matching TRBD1 (6 bases). Trimming took off 0 bases at V and 7 bases at J, with 16 bases between the two ends. Germline V gene lookup returns CDR1 SGHRS and CDR2 YFSETQ. The length of the CDR3 is 15 residues.

This clone was observed a handful of times. The V call is TRBV30, the J call TRBJ1-2; a possible D gene is TRBD1 (5 bases). The length of the CDR3 is 16 residues. V lost 2 bases and J 0 bases, leaving 16 bases between the germline ends. CDR1 and CDR2 from the germline V gene are GTSNPN and SVGIG (reference sequence). The CDR3 DNA sequence: TGTGCCTGGAGTACGGGCAGGGCAACAACTAACTATGGCTACACCTTC. It specifies CAWSTGRATTNYGYTF.

The V and J genes are TRBV30 and TRBJ2-1; 8 nucleotides align to TRBD2. This CDR3 contains 13 residues. With 3 bases clipped from V and 5 bases from J, the junction kept 3 bases outside the gene matches. The germline V gene encodes CDR1 GTSNPN and CDR2 SVGIG (reference sequence). CDR3 in DNA: TGTGCCTGGAGCGAACTAGCGGACAATGAGCAGTTCTTC. It encodes CAWSELADNEQFF.